This note documents a single T cell receptor (beta chain) sequence. This sample stems from a study of blood T cell repertoires in COVID-19. Study background: Researchers got acute and convalescent COVID-19 samples from the United States, Italy and Spain. The cDNA or gDNA used as material had been derived from T cells, B-cell-depleted T cells, or PBMCs.

Generated by immunoSEQ multiplex PCR, the TCRdb table keeps only in-frame clones and is missing some. The table has 95,000 to 150,000 clones, approximately 90% seen once. The CDR3 contains 16 residues. J was trimmed by 4 bases and V by 2 bases; bases with no gene match: 6. In germline, CDR1 is LGHDT, CDR2 YNNKEL (reference sequence). The receptor was derived from a woman older than 75 with acute or convalescent COVID-19. V is TRBV3-1 (or the pseudogene TRBV3-2) and J is TRBJ1-3, with TRBD1 matching over 9 bases. Sequencing was carried out using peripheral blood. CDR3 bases: TGTGCCAGCAGCCAATACGGGACAGGGTCGGGAAACACCATATATTTT. Protein sequence: CASSQYGTGSGNTIYF.